The T cell receptor beta chain under discussion was sequenced for a study of blood T cell repertoires in COVID-19. Per the germline V gene, CDR1 is LNHDA and CDR2 is SQIVND (reference sequence). V shed 3 bases and J shed 2 bases, with 12 bases lying between them. The CDR3 sequence is 15 residues long. Repertoires were generated with immunoSEQ multiplex PCR, while TCRdb's copy carries only in-frame clones and drops some. Among 150,000 to 200,000 clones listed, approximately 86% were seen once. This chain joins TRBV19 and TRBJ2-3; D is possibly TRBD2 (5 bases). This TCR derives from a woman of 80 years or more with acute or convalescent COVID-19. Sequencing was carried out using peripheral blood. The CDR3: CASSMILGFTDTQYF. CDR3 DNA sequence: TGTGCCAGTAGTATGATACTAGGCTTCACAGATACGCAGTATTTT.